This paragraph covers one T cell receptor beta chain sequence. The V end was cut by 4 bases, the J end by 10 bases, with 21 bases between. The CDR3 is made up of 15 amino acids. Germline CDR1 and CDR2: SGHDT and YYEEEE. The source of the sample is a study of control samples from healthy donors and cancer patients. Generated by immunoSEQ multiplex PCR, the TCRdb table keeps only in-frame clones and is missing some. In the table there are about 57,000 clones, 75% to 95% of which are singletons. The V call is TRBV5-6, the J call TRBJ2-1; perhaps TRBD1 as D (6 bases). The sequenced material came from PBMCs. This sequence was found in a man aged 30-40 years with colorectal cancer. The CDR3 loop is CASSGTPRTVSEQFF. CDR3 coding DNA: TGTGCCAGCAGCGGCACACCGCGGACAGTCAGCGAGCAGTTCTTC.